A single sample gave rise to the 31 T cell receptor beta chains below, sequenced in a study of beta chain features in type 1 diabetes. Expressed TCRB transcripts were sequenced because the isolated RNA had all been reverse transcribed beforehand. The protocol was immunoSEQ multiplex PCR, while the TCRdb copy is restricted to in-frame clones and leaves out a portion. The data hold approximately 300,000 clones, with 9.5% to 12% observed a single time. Sequencing was performed on naive CD4+ T cells from blood. Receptor source: a woman between 25 and 40 years old in good health.

This clone was seen more than once but under ten times. This chain joins TRBV7-2 and TRBJ2-3; D call uncertain. The ends were cut back, 4 bases at V and 0 bases at J, with 8 bases in the middle. The CDR3 consists of 14 residues. The V gene's germline CDR1 is SGHTA and CDR2 FQGNSA. The CDR3 protein is CASSSPTSTDTQYF. CDR3 sequence (DNA): TGTGCCAGCAGCTCTCCGACTAGCACAGATACGCAGTATTTT. Full variable domain (outside the CDR3, taken from reference TRBV7-2 and TRBJ2-3): GAGVSQSPSNKVTEKGKDVELRCDPISGHTALYWYRQSLGQGLEFLIYFQGNSAPDKSGLPSDRFSAERTGGSVSTLTIQRTQQEDSAVYLCASSSPTSTDTQYFGPGTRLTVL.

V is TRBV29-1 and J is TRBJ1-1; D gene ambiguous. The CDR3 is 15 residues long. Trimming took 4 bases from V and 6 from J, leaving 21 bases between them. Germline V lookup: CDR1 SQVTM, CDR2 ANQGSEA. The CDR3, as DNA: TGCAGCGTTGCCGATCTGGCGGGCGTTTCCCCTGAAGCTTTCTTT. It specifies CSVADLAGVSPEAFF.

This chain joins TRBV18 and TRBJ2-7, with 7 bases that match TRBD2. After removal of 3 bases from V and 6 bases from J, the junction contained 5 bases not matched to a gene. Germline values: CDR1 KGHSH, CDR2 LQKENI. This CDR3 region has 13 residues. The CDR3, as DNA: TGTGCCAGCTCACCGGACTGGGAGGGCGAGCAGTACTTC. Its protein product is CASSPDWEGEQYF.

This clone was detected only a few times. The chain joins TRBV15 to TRBJ2-7; 11 bases match TRBD2. Trimming cost V 0 bases and J 7 bases; bases outside gene matches: 8. In germline, CDR1 is LNHNV, CDR2 YYDKDF (reference sequence). The CDR3 runs 16 residues. CDR3 amino acids: CATSRERTSGWSEQYF. The DNA for the CDR3 is TGTGCCACCAGCAGAGAACGGACTAGCGGGTGGTCGGAGCAGTACTTC.

This clone has just a few counts. The chain recombines TRBV27 with TRBJ2-6; unclear D gene. CDR1 and CDR2 from the germline V gene are MNHEY and SMNVEV (reference sequence). The CDR3 is made up of 16 amino acids. The germline V and J ends were trimmed by 6 bases and 0 bases, with 12 bases remaining between them. Here the CDR3 reads CASSLLKSSGANVLTF. The CDR3 nucleotides are TGTGCCAGCAGCTTACTCAAGAGCTCTGGGGCCAACGTCCTGACTTTC.

The chain employs TRBV5-1 and TRBJ2-1; 7 bases are a match to TRBD1. The length of the CDR3 is 16 residues. The V segment lost 0 bases and the J segment 8 bases; nucleotides outside the gene matches: 11. Germline V lookup: CDR1 SGHRS, CDR2 YFSETQ. The CDR3 DNA sequence: TGCGCCAGCAGCTTGGGTCCCGGGACAGCTGCGGATGAGCAGTTCTTC. Its protein product is CASSLGPGTAADEQFF.

This sequence joins TRBV5-1 and TRBJ2-7, with 8 bases matching TRBD2. Germline CDR1 reads SGHRS; CDR2 reads YFSETQ. J was trimmed by 2 bases and V by 4 bases; bases with no gene match: 8. This CDR3 region has 15 residues. CDR3 loop: CASSQLAGVTYEQYF. The CDR3 coding sequence is TGCGCCAGCAGCCAGCTAGCGGGCGTGACCTACGAGCAGTACTTC.

The chain uses TRBV5-1 and TRBJ2-7; 8 positions match TRBD2. This CDR3 contains 15 residues. Unmatched junction bases numbered 7, after V lost 0 bases and J lost 5 bases. Per the germline V gene, CDR1 is SGHRS and CDR2 is YFSETQ. Here the CDR3 reads CASSLGAGGLDEQYF. CDR3 sequence (DNA): TGCGCCAGCAGCTTGGGGGCGGGGGGACTCGACGAGCAGTACTTC.

This rearrangement joins TRBV5-1 to TRBJ2-6; D is undetermined. CDR3 length: 17 amino acids. Looked up from germline, CDR1 is SGHRS and CDR2 is YFSETQ. Trimming removed 0 bases at V and 1 base at J, with 11 bases between. CDR3 sequence (DNA): TGCGCCAGCAGCTTGGTCGGCGGAGATTCTGGGGCCAACGTCCTGACTTTC. It encodes CASSLVGGDSGANVLTF.

This clone came up a few times. The chain uses TRBV5-1 and TRBJ2-5, with 7 bases that match TRBD1. Germline assignment: CDR1 SGHRS and CDR2 YFSETQ. The CDR3 runs to 15 residues. The J segment lost 2 bases and the V segment lost 4 bases, leaving 8 bases of the junction unmatched. The CDR3 nucleotides are TGCGCCAGCAGCACCCGACAGGGACGGCAAGAGACCCAGTACTTC. It translates to CASSTRQGRQETQYF.

Points on this clone: Other DNA sequences within the sample encode an identical CDR3. The chain couples TRBV7-2 to TRBJ1-2; TRBD1 might be the D (5 bases). V was shortened by 1 base and J by 2 bases, with 5 bases between the two germline ends. The germline CDR1 and CDR2 sequences are SGHTA and FQGNSA. This CDR3 is built from 13 residues. The CDR3 spells CASSLGQNYGYTF. CDR3 DNA: TGTGCCAGCAGCTTAGGACAGAACTATGGCTACACCTTC.

There are a few counts of this clone. This rearrangement joins TRBV6-5 to TRBJ2-1; a possible D gene is TRBD2 (5 bases). This CDR3 region has 13 residues. Per the germline V gene, CDR1 is MNHEY and CDR2 is SVGAGI. V was trimmed by 4 bases and J by 9 bases, leaving 13 bases between them. CDR3 in DNA: TGTGCCAGCAGTTCTCCACTAGGCACTGAGCAGTTCTTC. Amino acid sequence: CASSSPLGTEQFF.

The rearrangement joins TRBV6-4 to TRBJ2-1; TRBD1 is a possible D gene (5 bases). V was clipped by 7 bases and J by 0 bases, with 10 bases between them. Germline V gives CDR1 MRHNA, CDR2 SNTAGT. This CDR3 is built from 14 residues. The CDR3, as DNA: TGTGCCAGCAAGATGGACAACTCCTACAATGAGCAGTTCTTC. Amino acids: CASKMDNSYNEQFF.

In the case of this clone: This same CDR3 is encoded by further DNA sequences in the sample. The rearrangement joins TRBV18 to TRBJ1-1; TRBD1 aligns across 7 bases. The ends lost 3 bases at V and 4 bases at J; junction bases unmatched: 2. Germline values: CDR1 KGHSH, CDR2 LQKENI. This CDR3 is built from 13 residues. DNA for the CDR3: TGTGCCAGCTCACCTGGGACAGCCACTGAAGCTTTCTTT. Its translation is CASSPGTATEAFF. Using reference TRBV18 and TRBJ1-1 for the parts outside the CDR3, the full variable domain is NAGVMQNPRHLVRRRGQEARLRCSPMKGHSHVYWYRQLPEEGLKFMVYLQKENIIDESGMPKERFSAEFPKEGPSILRIQQVVRGDSAAYFCASSPGTATEAFFGQGTRLTVV.

This clone was recorded a few times. This sequence joins TRBV6-6 and TRBJ2-2, with a possible D match to TRBD2 (6 bases). Trimming left V 2 bases short and J 0 bases short, with 10 bases between. Germline V gene lookup returns CDR1 MNHNY and CDR2 SVGAGI (reference sequence). The CDR3 sequence is 16 residues long. The CDR3 loop reads CASSYLGGTNTGELFF. Here the CDR3 DNA reads TGTGCCAGCAGTTACCTTGGCGGGACGAACACCGGGGAGCTGTTTTTT.

The genes are TRBV11-2 and TRBJ2-7, with TRBD1 matching over 8 bases. V lost 5 bases and J lost 3; bases outside the gene matches: 9. The germline CDR1 and CDR2 sequences are SGHAT and FQNNGV. The CDR3 has 15 amino acids. The CDR3 spells CASSTGQGRNYEQYF. DNA of the CDR3: TGTGCCAGCAGCACTGGACAGGGTAGGAACTACGAGCAGTACTTC.

This clone appeared a few times. The CDR3 region has the DNA TGTGCCAGCAACCCGAGGGGGCAGGGCAATCAGCCCCAGCATTTT. The encoded protein is CASNPRGQGNQPQHF. The chain employs TRBV27 and TRBJ1-5; TRBD1 matches 7 bases. The CDR3 has 15 amino acids. Trimming removed 7 bases from V and 2 bases from J; junction bases left unmatched: 8. Germline V gives CDR1 MNHEY, CDR2 SMNVEV (reference sequence).

V is TRBV28 and J is TRBJ2-7; 9 nucleotides align to TRBD2. Trimming cost V 5 bases and J 1 base; bases outside gene matches: 6. This CDR3 spans 15 amino acids. The germline V gene encodes CDR1 MDHEN and CDR2 SYDVKM. CDR3: CASSHSGSASYEQYF. CDR3 nucleotides: TGTGCCAGCAGTCATAGCGGGAGTGCATCCTACGAGCAGTACTTC. Full variable domain (outside the CDR3, taken from reference TRBV28 and TRBJ2-7): DVKVTQSSRYLVKRTGEKVFLECVQDMDHENMFWYRQDPGLGLRLIYFSYDVKMKEKGDIPEGYSVSREKKERFSLILESASTNQTSMYLCASSHSGSASYEQYFGPGTRLTVT.

The chain uses TRBV7-2 and TRBJ2-7, with 7 bases identical to TRBD1. V lost 5 bases and J lost 2; bases outside the gene matches: 6. Per the germline V gene, CDR1 is SGHTA and CDR2 is FQGNSA. This CDR3 spans 14 amino acids. This CDR3 is CASSPQTGTYEQYF. The CDR3 DNA reads TGTGCCAGCAGCCCTCAGACAGGGACCTACGAGCAGTACTTC. Together with reference TRBV7-2 and TRBJ2-7, the CDR3 gives the full variable domain: GAGVSQSPSNKVTEKGKDVELRCDPISGHTALYWYRQSLGQGLEFLIYFQGNSAPDKSGLPSDRFSAERTGGSVSTLTIQRTQQEDSAVYLCASSPQTGTYEQYFGPGTRLTVT.

The genes are TRBV5-4 and TRBJ2-7, with D uncertain. CDR3 length: 11 amino acids. Germline V lookup: CDR1 SGHNT, CDR2 YYREEE (reference sequence). The V and J ends lost 3 bases and 3 bases respectively, with 4 bases between them. Here the CDR3 DNA reads TGTGCCAGCAGCTCCTTCTACGAGCAGTACTTC. Translation: CASSSFYEQYF.

V and J are TRBV7-2 and TRBJ2-2, with D tentatively TRBD2 (6 bases). The CDR3 runs to 14 residues. Looked up from germline, CDR1 is SGHTA and CDR2 is FQGNSA. V was trimmed by 4 bases and J by 2 bases, leaving 8 bases between them. The CDR3: CASSSGANTGELFF. The DNA for the CDR3 is TGTGCCAGCAGCTCGGGAGCCAACACCGGGGAGCTGTTTTTT.

Comments on this clone: This sample includes further DNA sequences coding for the same CDR3. V gene TRBV29-1 combines with J gene TRBJ1-3; D gene ambiguous. This CDR3 contains 12 residues. The germline gives CDR1 SQVTM, CDR2 ANQGSEA. The V gene lost 6 bases and the J gene lost 0 bases, with 6 bases spanning the gap. The CDR3 region has the DNA TGCAGCGTAGCGAGCTCTGGAAACACCATATATTTT. Its protein is CSVASSGNTIYF.

The chain couples TRBV28 to TRBJ2-1; D is unclear. In germline, CDR1 is MDHEN, CDR2 SYDVKM. V lost 4 bases and J 0 bases, leaving 4 bases between the germline ends. This CDR3 region has 13 residues. CDR3 region: CASSSLSYNEQFF. In DNA, the CDR3 is TGTGCCAGCAGTTCCCTCTCCTACAATGAGCAGTTCTTC.

J is TRBJ2-3 and V is TRBV7-9; D perhaps matches TRBD1 (6 bases). V lost 1 base to trimming and J lost 4 bases, with 12 bases between them. This CDR3 is built from 15 residues. Germline V gene sequence: CDR1 SEHNR, CDR2 FQNEAQ (reference sequence). DNA for the CDR3: TGTGCCAGCAGCTTAGTGGCAGGGGACGCAGATACGCAGTATTTT. The encoded protein is CASSLVAGDADTQYF.

The gene calls are TRBV25-1 and TRBJ2-7; 10 bases match TRBD1. The J segment lost 5 bases and the V segment lost 6 bases, leaving 10 bases of the junction unmatched. Germline values: CDR1 MGHDK, CDR2 SYGVNS. CDR3 length equals 15 residues. Here the CDR3 DNA reads TGTGCCAGCAGAAGGTCGGACAGGGGGACCGACGAGCAGTACTTC. Translated: CASRRSDRGTDEQYF.

The rearrangement joins TRBV6-5 to TRBJ1-1; D uncertain. Trimming shortened V by 5 bases and J by 5 bases, and 12 bases separated the two germline ends. CDR1 and CDR2 from the germline V gene are MNHEY and SVGAGI. The CDR3 loop spans 13 amino acids. In DNA form, the CDR3 reads TGTGCCAGCAGTCCCGGCGGTGGAACTGAAGCTTTCTTT. This sequence encodes CASSPGGGTEAFF.

This clone was detected only a few times. The chain recombines TRBV6-5 with TRBJ2-7; D not resolved. The V end was cut by 0 bases, the J end by 0 bases, with 9 bases between. Germline loops: CDR1 MNHEY, CDR2 SVGAGI. The CDR3 is made up of 15 amino acids. The CDR3, as DNA: TGTGCCAGCAGTTACTCAAGCGATAGCTCCTACGAGCAGTACTTC. The encoded protein is CASSYSSDSSYEQYF.

This clone was recorded a few times. The V call is TRBV28, the J call TRBJ2-5; D is unresolved. This CDR3 comprises 14 residues. The V and J ends lost 1 base and 1 base respectively, with 7 bases between them. Germline-derived CDR1 and CDR2 are MDHEN and SYDVKM. The CDR3 DNA sequence: TGTGCCAGCAGTTTATTACAGCCCCAAGAGACCCAGTACTTC. It is translated as CASSLLQPQETQYF.

The chain recombines TRBV15 with TRBJ2-7, with D possibly matching TRBD2 (6 bases). The V and J ends lost 3 bases and 3 bases respectively, with 9 bases between them. The CDR3 has 13 residues. Per germline, CDR1 LNHNV and CDR2 YYDKDF (reference sequence). The DNA of the CDR3 is TGTGCCACCAGCAGGGCGCGGGGCTACGAGCAGTACTTC. Protein: CATSRARGYEQYF.

This clone was found a few times. The V gene is TRBV28, the J gene TRBJ2-7, with no clear D. Germline V gene lookup returns CDR1 MDHEN and CDR2 SYDVKM. The CDR3 runs 14 residues. V lost 2 bases and J lost 0, with 8 bases in between. The CDR3 DNA reads as TGTGCCAGCAGTTTACCGCTAGGCTCCTACGAGCAGTACTTC. Protein: CASSLPLGSYEQYF.

The chain employs TRBV11-1 and TRBJ2-5; 11 nucleotides match TRBD1. CDR3 length: 16 residues. Trimming at V came to 5 bases and at J to 5 bases, leaving 10 bases not matched to a gene. CDR1 is SGHAT, CDR2 FQDESV, per germline (reference sequence). CDR3 in amino acids: CASSQGTGGTEETQYF. CDR3 DNA sequence: TGTGCCAGCAGCCAGGGGACAGGGGGAACTGAGGAGACCCAGTACTTC.